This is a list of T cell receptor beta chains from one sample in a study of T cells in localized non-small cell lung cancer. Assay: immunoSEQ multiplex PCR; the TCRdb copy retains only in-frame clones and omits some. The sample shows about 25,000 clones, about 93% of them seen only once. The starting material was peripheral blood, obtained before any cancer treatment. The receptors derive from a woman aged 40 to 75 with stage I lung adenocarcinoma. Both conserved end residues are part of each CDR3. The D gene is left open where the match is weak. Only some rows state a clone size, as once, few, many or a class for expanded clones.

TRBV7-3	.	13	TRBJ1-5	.	CASSLQIDQPQHF	TGTGCCAGCAGCCTACAGATAGATCAGCCCCAGCATTTT
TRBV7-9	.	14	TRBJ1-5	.	CASNQFGSNQPQHF	TGTGCCAGCAACCAATTCGGGAGCAATCAGCCCCAGCATTTT
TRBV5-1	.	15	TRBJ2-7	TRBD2	CASSLASGRAYEQYF	TGCGCCAGCAGCTTGGCCAGCGGGAGGGCCTACGAGCAGTACTTC
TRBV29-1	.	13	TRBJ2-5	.	CSVGGRTQETQYF	TGCAGCGTTGGAGGCAGGACCCAAGAGACCCAGTACTTC
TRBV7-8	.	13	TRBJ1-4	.	CASSLATFEKLFF	TGTGCCAGCAGCTTAGCCACTTTTGAAAAACTGTTTTTT
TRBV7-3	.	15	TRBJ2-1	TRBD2	CASSPPGGGWNEQFF	TGTGCCAGCAGCCCTCCGGGGGGAGGGTGGAATGAGCAGTTCTTC
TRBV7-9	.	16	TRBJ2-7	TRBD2	CASSLAGSGRSYEQYF	TGTGCCAGCAGCTTAGCGGGGAGCGGGAGAAGCTACGAGCAGTACTTC
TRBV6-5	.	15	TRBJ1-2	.	CASSYSRQTHYGYTF	TGTGCCAGCAGTTACTCTCGACAGACCCACTATGGCTACACCTTC
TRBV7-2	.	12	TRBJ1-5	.	CASSSWQEPQHF	TGTGCCAGCAGCAGCTGGCAGGAGCCCCAGCATTTT
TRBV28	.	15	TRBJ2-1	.	CASSSLKGGNNEQFF	TGTGCCAGCAGTTCTCTCAAGGGAGGAAACAATGAGCAGTTCTTC
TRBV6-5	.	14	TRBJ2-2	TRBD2	CASKGGLALGELFF	TGTGCCAGCAAAGGGGGACTAGCGCTCGGGGAGCTGTTTTTT
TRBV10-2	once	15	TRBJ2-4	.	CASSERDRNLNIQYF	TGCGCCAGCAGTGAACGTGACAGAAATCTAAACATTCAGTACTTC
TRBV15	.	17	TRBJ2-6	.	CATSRLGTSTGANVLTF	TGTGCCACCAGCAGACTCGGGACGTCAACTGGGGCCAACGTCCTGACTTTC
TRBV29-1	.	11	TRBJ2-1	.	CSVLLDNEQFF	TGCAGCGTTCTACTCGATAATGAGCAGTTCTTC
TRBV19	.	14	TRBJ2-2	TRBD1	CASRPTGGYGELFF	TGTGCCAGTAGACCCACAGGGGGCTACGGGGAGCTGTTTTTT
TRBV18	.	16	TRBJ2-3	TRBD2	CASSLVAGGLKDTQYF	TGTGCCAGCTCACTAGTAGCGGGAGGGCTTAAAGATACGCAGTATTTT
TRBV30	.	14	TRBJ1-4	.	CACLGGAGGEKLFF	TGTGCCTGCCTAGGGGGGGCAGGAGGGGAAAAACTGTTTTTT
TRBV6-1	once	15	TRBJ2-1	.	CASNLDPTAYNEQFF	TGTGCCAGCAATTTGGACCCTACAGCCTACAATGAGCAGTTCTTC
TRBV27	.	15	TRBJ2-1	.	CASSPREGLNNEQFF	TGTGCCAGCAGCCCCCGAGAGGGCCTTAACAATGAGCAGTTCTTC
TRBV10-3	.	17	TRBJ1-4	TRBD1	CASGGGQTSATNEKLFF	TGTGCCAGCGGCGGGGGACAGACCTCTGCAACTAATGAAAAACTGTTTTTT
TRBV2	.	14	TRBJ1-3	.	CASATAAPGNTIYF	TGTGCCAGCGCAACGGCCGCACCTGGAAACACCATATATTTT
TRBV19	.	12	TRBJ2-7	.	CASSIDTGFQYF	TGTGCCAGTAGTATAGATACAGGGTTCCAGTACTTC